This T cell receptor beta chain was identified during a study of shared clonotypes between healthy human individuals. With 0 bases removed from V and 2 bases from J, the gap between germline ends came to 8 bases. Looked up from germline, CDR1 is KGHSH and CDR2 is LQKENI. The CDR3 is made up of 14 amino acids. Sorted-subset replicate PCR reactions were performed with about 200 ng DNA, corresponding to 25,000 to 35,000 T cell genomes. The protocol was immunoSEQ multiplex PCR, while the TCRdb copy is restricted to in-frame clones and leaves out a portion. This table holds over a million clones, approximately 98% found once. Details on this clone: Other nucleotide sequences in the sample specify the same CDR3.

The V gene is TRBV18, the J gene TRBJ2-7, with D possibly TRBD2 on 6 matching bases. The sequenced sample consisted of naive CD4+ T cells sorted from blood. The subset denotes: CD45RA+ positively selected. The TCR originated in a man younger than 45 in good health. CDR3 amino acids: CASSPPTGAYEQYF. The CDR3 DNA is TGTGCCAGCTCACCACCGACGGGGGCCTACGAGCAGTACTTC.